Following are 14 T cell receptor beta chains from one sample sequenced in a study of blood T cells in healthy people across ages. PCR was performed a second time for roughly 7 to 12 cycles using a sample-barcoded 5' primer and a J-beta primer mix. From the 5' RACE reads, TCRdb called clonotypes with MiXCR, one entry per CDR3 protein. The table shows 1.6 million or so distinct CDR3 sequences, with around 35% occurring only once. The sequenced material came from blood. The receptors were gathered from a woman aged 25 to 45 in good health.

The genes are TRBV20-1 and TRBJ1-1, with D possibly matching TRBD1 (5 bases). Germline V gene data show CDR1 as DFQATT and CDR2 as SNEGSKA (reference sequence). The CDR3 runs to 15 residues. V was pared by 3 bases and J by 6 bases, with 20 bases between. The CDR3 nucleotides are TGCAGTGCTAGTCTTTTGCGTGGGACTGAAGCTGAAGCTTTCTTT. This sequence encodes CSASLLRGTEAEAFF.

The chain couples TRBV6-2 or TRBV6-3 to TRBJ2-1; D is possibly TRBD2 (5 bases). The V end was cut by 0 bases, the J end by 4 bases, with 13 bases between. This CDR3 has 16 residues. Per germline, CDR1 MNHEY and CDR2 SVGEGT. CDR3 sequence reads: CASSYSTRAVYNEQFF. Here the CDR3 DNA reads TGTGCCAGCAGTTACTCAACGAGGGCCGTTTACAATGAGCAGTTCTTC.

This rearrangement joins TRBV9 to TRBJ2-1; D gene uncertain. V was pared by 0 bases and J by 3 bases, with 7 bases between. This CDR3 is built from 14 residues. The germline V gene encodes CDR1 SGDLS and CDR2 YYNGEE. CDR3 DNA: TGTGCCAGCAGCGTAGTAGGCAGCTACAATGAGCAGTTCTTC. Amino acid sequence: CASSVVGSYNEQFF. Together with reference TRBV9 and TRBJ2-1, the CDR3 gives the full variable domain: DSGVTQTPKHLITATGQRVTLRCSPRSGDLSVYWYQQSLDQGLQFLIQYYNGEERAKGNILERFSAQQFPDLHSELNLSSLELGDSALYFCASSVVGSYNEQFFGPGTRLTVL.

The chain employs TRBV18 and TRBJ1-4, with D unresolved. This CDR3 is built from 17 residues. Per germline, CDR1 KGHSH and CDR2 LQKENI. Trimming shortened V by 5 bases and J by 0 bases, and 16 bases separated the two germline ends. In nucleotides, the CDR3 is TGTGCCAGCTCATCATCCCGGACGGTTGCAACTAATGAAAAACTGTTTTTT. The encoded protein is CASSSSRTVATNEKLFF.

The chain recombines TRBV27 with TRBJ2-1, with 13 nucleotides matching TRBD2. Germline V lookup: CDR1 MNHEY, CDR2 SMNVEV (reference sequence). V lost 4 bases to trimming and J lost 9 bases; unmatched junction nucleotides: 6. This CDR3 spans 15 amino acids. The CDR3 loop is CASSWGTSGTGEQFF. CDR3 in DNA: TGTGCCAGCAGTTGGGGGACTAGCGGGACTGGTGAGCAGTTCTTC.

This clonotype was counted only a few times. The CDR3 region has the DNA TGCGCCAGCAGCCAAGTCATGGCGGGCTCTGGGGCCAACGTCCTGACTTTC. Translating it yields CASSQVMAGSGANVLTF. The rearrangement uses TRBV4-1 and TRBJ2-6; maybe TRBD2 (5 bases). Trimming removed 1 base from V and 0 bases from J, with 10 bases in between. The CDR3 contains 17 residues. CDR1 and CDR2 (germline): MGHRA, YSYEKL.

This clonotype was picked up many times. The V call is TRBV6-1, the J call TRBJ1-2, with 9 nucleotides matching TRBD1. V shed 6 bases and J 2 bases; nucleotides not matched to a gene: 1. This CDR3 spans 13 amino acids. The germline V gene has CDR1 MNHNS and CDR2 SASEGT. The CDR3 protein is CASSGTGNYGYTF. The CDR3 DNA is TGTGCCAGCAGCGGGACAGGGAACTATGGCTACACCTTC.

This CDR3 reads CASSVGNGKTYNEQFF. DNA for the CDR3: TGTGCCAGCAGCGTAGGAAACGGGAAGACCTACAATGAGCAGTTCTTC. The chain couples TRBV9 to TRBJ2-1, with D maybe TRBD2 (5 bases). This CDR3 contains 16 residues. Germline V gene lookup returns CDR1 SGDLS and CDR2 YYNGEE. Trimming pared 0 bases from V and 2 bases from J, leaving 12 bases between.

This clonotype has only a few counts. The chain combines TRBV6-1 with TRBJ1-2, with unresolved D. V shed 1 base and J shed 3 bases, with 6 bases lying between them. Per the germline V gene, CDR1 is MNHNS and CDR2 is SASEGT. This CDR3 is built from 13 residues. CDR3 nucleotide sequence: TGTGCCAGCAGTGAAGTGGACTACTATGGCTACACCTTC. Translating gives CASSEVDYYGYTF.

Regarding this clonotype: A much larger clone differs from this one at a single base, so this may be a read error. The chain uses TRBV7-9 and TRBJ1-2, with 8 bases lining up with TRBD1. The CDR3 contains 16 residues. Germline V gene data show CDR1 as SEHNR and CDR2 as FQNEAQ (reference sequence). The CDR3 DNA follows: TGTGCCAGCAGCTACACCAGGGGGCATGCTAACTATGTCTACACCTTC. Amino acids: CASSYTRGHANYVYTF.

The rearrangement joins TRBV7-8 to TRBJ2-3; TRBD2 matches at 13 bases. The junction had 9 bases not matched to a gene; V was cut back by 5 bases and J by 4 bases. This CDR3 spans 17 amino acids. In germline, CDR1 is SGHVS, CDR2 FQNEAQ. The CDR3 nucleotides read TGTGCCAGCAGCCTCCGGACTAGCGGGAGCCTCCCAGATACGCAGTATTTT. Its translation: CASSLRTSGSLPDTQYF.

This chain links TRBV10-3 with TRBJ2-7; perhaps D is TRBD1 or TRBD2 (5 bases each). V was cut by 4 bases and J by 4 bases, with 11 bases left in between. Germline lookup yields CDR1 ENHRY and CDR2 SYGVKD. This CDR3 has 13 residues. DNA for the CDR3: TGTGCCATCAGTGCGGGACGGAATTACGAGCAGTACTTC. It is translated as CAISAGRNYEQYF.

The chain combines TRBV20-1 with TRBJ1-2; maybe TRBD1 (5 bases). Germline values: CDR1 DFQATT, CDR2 SNEGSKA (reference sequence). This CDR3 comprises 16 residues. Trimming left V 2 bases short and J 3 bases short, with 19 bases between. CDR3 residues: CSARNSVGPSDYGYTF. For the CDR3, the DNA is TGCAGTGCTAGAAATTCCGTGGGACCCTCAGACTATGGCTACACCTTC.

CDR3 protein: CSADGSRVKNIQYF. The CDR3 coding sequence is TGCAGTGCTGACGGGAGTCGGGTGAAAAACATTCAGTACTTC. The V gene is TRBV20-1, the J gene TRBJ2-4, with TRBD2 as a possible D gene (6 bases). The CDR3 extends over 14 amino acids. Trimming took 5 bases from V and 4 from J, leaving 15 bases between them. The germline V gene encodes CDR1 DFQATT and CDR2 SNEGSKA (reference sequence).